The entry below describes one TCR beta chain. Its cognate antigen is unknown. This entry is derived from a study of T-cell memory formation after mild COVID-19. Study-level findings and limits: CD4+ clones that contracted lay mainly in CM and EM; CD8+ ones lay in EMRA.

TCR alpha and TCR beta cDNA libraries carrying sample barcodes and UMIs were produced by 5'RACE using constant-segment primers. TCRdb processed the 5' RACE reads anew with MiXCR; each CDR3 protein has one entry. Here the sample spans 250,000 to 350,000 distinct CDR3 sequences, 19% being singletons. This CDR3 comprises 16 residues. V lost 0 bases to trimming and J lost 3 bases, with 15 bases between them. Germline CDR1 reads SEHNR; CDR2 reads FQNEAQ (reference sequence). The TCR originated in a man aged 18 to 29 who had mild COVID-19 (a few samples of this study predate the infection). Cell type and time point are not known. The source material was PBMCs or a T cell subset sorted from them (not recorded which). V usage is TRBV7-9 and J usage is TRBJ2-7, with D possibly being TRBD2 (5 bases). The CDR3 loop reads CASSLALTGLGYEQYF. DNA of the CDR3: TGTGCCAGCAGCTTAGCCCTCACGGGGTTAGGCTACGAGCAGTACTTC. The full variable domain, with the rest looked up from reference TRBV7-9 and TRBJ2-7, is DTGVSQNPRHKITKRGQNVTFRCDPISEHNRLYWYRQTLGQGPEFLTYFQNEAQLEKSRLLSDRFSAERPKGSFSTLEIQRTEQGDSAMYLCASSLALTGLGYEQYFGPGTRLTVT.